This T cell receptor beta chain was retrieved from a study of T cell changes during pregnancy in multiple sclerosis. The germline gives CDR1 SGHRS, CDR2 YFSETQ. CDR3 length: 15 residues. V was pared by 4 bases and J by 4 bases, with 8 bases of the junction left unmatched. This table comes from immunoSEQ multiplex PCR, and its TCRdb copy is limited to in-frame clones, with some not included. Here the sample spans about 42,000 clones, roughly 84% being singletons. The clonotype was recovered from a female donor with multiple sclerosis, enrolled in a pregnancy study. The chain has TRBV5-1 and TRBJ2-7; TRBD2 matches 10 bases. The input for sequencing was CD4+ T cells from peripheral blood mononuclear cells, taken before pregnancy. The CDR3 region has the DNA TGCGCCAGCAGCCTAACACTAGCGGGATCTTACGAGCAGTACTTC. Translation: CASSLTLAGSYEQYF.